This T cell receptor (beta chain) was sequenced for a study of cytomegalovirus exposure and HLA in healthy donors. The germline CDR1 and CDR2 sequences are SGHNT and YYREEE (reference sequence). This CDR3 has 16 amino acids. Trimming cost V 4 bases and J 1 base, with 16 bases left between them. The study ran its PCR with 60 Vbeta and 13 Jbeta primers. Produced via immunoSEQ multiplex PCR; TCRdb's table is partial and in-frame only. The table lists about 110,000 clones, nearly 80% of them singletons. The source material was PBMCs. The chain combines TRBV5-4 with TRBJ2-3; D is possibly TRBD2 (5 bases). This TCR came from a man aged 30-40 years in good health and CMV-seronegative. The CDR3 DNA follows: TGTGCCAGCAGCAACGAGGGCGGCAGTGGCACAGATACGCAGTATTTT. Translated, it gives CASSNEGGSGTDTQYF.